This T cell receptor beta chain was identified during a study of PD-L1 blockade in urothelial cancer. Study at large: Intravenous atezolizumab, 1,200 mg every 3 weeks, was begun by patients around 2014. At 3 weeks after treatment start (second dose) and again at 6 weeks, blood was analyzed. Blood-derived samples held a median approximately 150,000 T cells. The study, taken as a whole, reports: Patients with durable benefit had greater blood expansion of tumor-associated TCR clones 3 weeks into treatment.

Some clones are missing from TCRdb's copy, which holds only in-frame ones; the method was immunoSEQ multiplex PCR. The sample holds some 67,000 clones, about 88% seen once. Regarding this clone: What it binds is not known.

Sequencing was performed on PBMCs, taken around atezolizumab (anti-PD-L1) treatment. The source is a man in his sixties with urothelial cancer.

The DNA for the CDR3 is TGCGCCAGCAGCTTGGAGCCTAGCGGGCCCAGCACAGATACGCAGTATTTT. Its translation: CASSLEPSGPSTDTQYF. This rearrangement joins TRBV5-1 to TRBJ2-3; TRBD2 matches at 8 bases. The CDR3 covers 17 residues. Germline trimming cut 0 bases from V and 0 bases from J; bases unmatched to any gene: 6. The germline CDR1 and CDR2 sequences are SGHRS and YFSETQ.